The rows below give T cell receptor beta chains drawn from one sample of a study of early T cells in non-severe SARS-CoV-2 infection. From the 5' RACE reads, TCRdb called clonotypes with MiXCR, one entry per CDR3 protein. The sample holds about 34,000 distinct CDR3 sequences, around 6% seen once. What was sequenced was whole blood. The receptors shown here come from an adult who was a healthcare worker with PCR-confirmed SARS-CoV-2 infection or an uninfected control (not recorded which). The CDR3 runs from the conserved cysteine through the conserved F or W. D genes are given only for firm matches. Clone size appears in some rows only: once, few, many, or a class for an expanded clone.

d_call clone_size j_call v_call cdr3_aa cdr3_nt
. few TRBJ2-3 TRBV7-2 CASSRGHRPSVSDTQYF TGTGCCAGCAGCCGTGGACACCGACCCTCAGTCTCAGATACGCAGTATTTT
TRBD1 many TRBJ2-7 TRBV20-1 CSAKTLGTGTYEQYF TGCAGTGCAAAGACCCTCGGGACAGGGACCTACGAGCAGTACTTC
. many TRBJ1-1 TRBV6-1 CASGQRDSTEAFF TGTGCCAGTGGACAGCGCGATAGCACTGAAGCTTTCTTT
TRBD1 many TRBJ1-4 TRBV20-1 CSLRYRGTNEKLFF TGCAGTCTTAGATACAGGGGAACTAATGAAAAACTGTTTTTT
TRBD2 many TRBJ2-1 TRBV4-3 CASSTPHEAGGRLQFF TGCGCCAGCAGCACACCCCACGAGGCGGGGGGGCGTCTGCAGTTCTTC
. few TRBJ2-7 TRBV11-2 CASSLGASSSYEQYF TGTGCCAGCAGCTTAGGGGCATCAAGCTCCTACGAGCAGTACTTC
TRBD1 few TRBJ1-1 TRBV28 CASRAGGDTEAFF TGTGCCAGCAGAGCAGGGGGGGACACTGAAGCTTTCTTT
TRBD1 many TRBJ2-3 TRBV30 CASGLTGVTDTQYF TGTGCCTCCGGACTGACAGGGGTTACAGATACGCAGTATTTT
. few TRBJ1-6 TRBV12-3/TRBV12-4 CASSLNRNGSPLHF TGTGCCAGCAGTTTAAACAGGAATGGTTCACCCCTCCACTTT
. many TRBJ2-3 TRBV12-3/TRBV12-4 CASSLWVGGSSTDTQYF TGTGCCAGCAGTTTATGGGTTGGCGGGTCTAGCACAGATACGCAGTATTTT
TRBD1 . TRBJ2-7 TRBV28 CASSSRGTGRPYEQYF TGTGCCAGCAGTTCAAGGGGGACAGGGAGGCCTTACGAGCAGTACTTC
TRBD1 many TRBJ1-1 TRBV27 CASSRTGPTEAFF TGTGCCAGCAGCCGGACAGGGCCCACTGAAGCTTTCTTT
. many TRBJ2-7 TRBV3-2 CASKLAGEQYF TGTGCCAGCAAACTAGCGGGGGAGCAGTACTTC
TRBD1 many TRBJ2-1 TRBV9 CASSNKTGVAYNEQFF TGTGCCAGCAGCAACAAGACAGGGGTCGCCTACAATGAGCAGTTCTTC
. many TRBJ1-2 TRBV29-1 CSVEDMGRSETGGYTF TGCAGCGTTGAAGACATGGGACGGAGCGAAACCGGTGGCTACACCTTC
TRBD2 many TRBJ2-2 TRBV11-2 CASSERTSGRTGELFF TGTGCCAGCAGCGAAAGGACTAGCGGTAGGACCGGGGAGCTGTTTTTT
. . TRBJ2-3 TRBV15 CATSATQLADSTDTQYF TGTGCCACCAGCGCCACCCAGCTAGCAGACAGTACAGATACGCAGTATTTT
. few TRBJ2-7 TRBV10-3 CAISESLGQAYEQYF TGTGCCATCAGTGAGTCCTTAGGGCAAGCCTACGAGCAGTACTTC
. . TRBJ2-7 TRBV11-2 CASSYPRVNSRYEQYF TGTGCCAGCAGCTACCCAAGGGTGAATAGTCGGTACGAGCAGTACTTC
. . TRBJ2-2 TRBV7-9 CASSLSYTGELFF TGTGCCAGCAGCTTATCGTACACCGGGGAGCTGTTTTTT
. many TRBJ1-1 TRBV7-2 CASSLAYGGHRTLNTEAFF TGTGCCAGCAGCTTAGCGTATGGGGGGCACAGAACCTTGAACACTGAAGCTTTCTTT
. few TRBJ2-7 TRBV18 CASSPPSVYEQYF TGTGCCAGCTCACCACCGTCGGTCTACGAGCAGTACTTC
. few TRBJ2-3 TRBV11-2 CASSLDGSPDTQYF TGTGCCAGCAGCTTAGATGGCAGCCCAGATACGCAGTATTTT
TRBD1 . TRBJ2-5 TRBV5-4 CASSLVQGAGETQYF TGTGCCAGCAGCTTGGTGCAGGGGGCGGGGGAGACCCAGTACTTC
TRBD2 . TRBJ2-3 TRBV4-1 CASSQERSGGLTDTQYF TGCGCCAGCAGCCAAGAACGTAGCGGGGGCCTCACAGATACGCAGTATTTT
TRBD1 many TRBJ1-6 TRBV28 CASSLHSKGTGNSPLHF TGTGCCAGCAGTTTACATTCCAAGGGGACAGGAAATTCACCCCTCCACTTT
. few TRBJ2-5 TRBV7-8 CASSLEKTQYF TGTGCCAGCAGCTTAGAGAAGACCCAGTACTTC
. . TRBJ1-1 TRBV4-1 CASSQARVPAFF TGCGCCAGCAGCCAAGCGAGGGTCCCAGCTTTCTTT
TRBD1 . TRBJ1-2 TRBV4-3 CASSPGTGGNGYGYTF TGCGCCAGCAGCCCCGGGACAGGGGGCAACGGCTATGGCTACACCTTC
. many TRBJ2-1 TRBV20-1 CSGLLVREQFF TGCAGTGGCCTACTAGTCCGGGAGCAGTTCTTC
. many TRBJ1-6 TRBV25-1 CASGTALGPGSPLHF TGTGCCAGCGGGACGGCGTTAGGCCCCGGCTCACCCCTCCACTTT
. many TRBJ2-7 TRBV5-6 CASSFLGGSSYEQYF TGTGCCAGCAGCTTTCTCGGGGGCAGCTCCTACGAGCAGTACTTC
. few TRBJ1-6 TRBV20-1 CSAKSGDSPLHF TGCAGTGCTAAATCGGGGGATTCACCCCTCCACTTT
. . TRBJ1-2 TRBV20-1 CSAVDGSYGYTF TGCAGTGCGGTGGACGGAAGCTATGGCTACACCTTC
. . TRBJ1-2 TRBV28 CASSLLGGALGYTF TGTGCCAGCAGTTTATTAGGGGGAGCACTTGGCTACACCTTC
TRBD1 few TRBJ1-1 TRBV6-2/TRBV6-3 CASFLSDRGKKDTEAFF TGTGCCAGCTTCCTATCGGACAGGGGGAAAAAGGACACTGAAGCTTTCTTT
. . TRBJ2-5 TRBV7-9 CASRAIQETQYF TGTGCCAGCAGAGCAATCCAAGAGACCCAGTACTTC
. . TRBJ2-2 TRBV20-1 CSAREYQNTGELFF TGCAGTGCTAGAGAATACCAGAACACCGGGGAGCTGTTTTTT
TRBD1 . TRBJ2-1 TRBV29-1 CSAPGTELTEQFF TGCAGCGCACCAGGGACAGAACTTACGGAGCAGTTCTTC
TRBD1 many TRBJ1-2 TRBV6-5 CASSYSRDRINYGYTF TGTGCCAGCAGTTACTCCCGGGACAGGATTAACTATGGCTACACCTTC
TRBD1 many TRBJ2-6 TRBV7-6 CASSSDRARGANVLTF TGTGCCAGCAGCTCCGACAGGGCGAGAGGGGCCAACGTCCTGACTTTC
. once TRBJ2-5 TRBV6-2/TRBV6-3 CASSYLALQETQYF TGTGCCAGCAGTTACTTGGCCTTACAAGAGACCCAGTACTTC
. . TRBJ2-7 TRBV7-2 CASSLVWDTSYEQYF TGTGCCAGCAGCTTAGTGTGGGACACCTCCTACGAGCAGTACTTC
TRBD1 many TRBJ2-3 TRBV10-1 CASSEQKGQGARGTDTQYF TGCGCCAGCAGTGAGCAGAAGGGACAGGGGGCGCGAGGCACAGATACGCAGTATTTT
TRBD2 many TRBJ2-1 TRBV5-1 CASSLTSGGSYNEQFF TGCGCCAGCAGCTTGACTAGCGGGGGCTCCTACAATGAGCAGTTCTTC
TRBD1 many TRBJ1-2 TRBV28 CASRWTGGGYGYTF TGTGCCAGCAGGTGGACAGGGGGGGGCTATGGCTACACCTTC
. many TRBJ1-4 TRBV5-1 CASSLKGGVEKLFF TGCGCCAGCAGCTTGAAGGGAGGGGTTGAAAAACTGTTTTTT
TRBD1 many TRBJ1-1 TRBV5-1 CASSFSGTANTEAFF TGCGCCAGCAGCTTCTCCGGGACAGCTAACACTGAAGCTTTCTTT
. many TRBJ2-1 TRBV28 CASSPRPSGNNEQFF TGTGCCAGCAGTCCGAGGCCTTCGGGCAACAATGAGCAGTTCTTC
TRBD1 many TRBJ1-1 TRBV20-1 CSARQFAGGTEAFF TGCAGTGCTCGCCAATTCGCAGGGGGCACTGAAGCTTTCTTT